This T cell receptor (beta chain) was identified in a study of T cell responses to AZD1222 COVID-19 vaccine. V shed 8 bases and J shed 2 bases, with 3 bases lying between them. This CDR3 is built from 10 residues. TCRdb's copy holds only in-frame clones and misses some; the assay was immunoSEQ multiplex PCR. The sample contains 150,000 to 200,000 clones, 90% to 95% of which appear only once. V and J are TRBV12-3 or TRBV12-4 and TRBJ1-2; D is unresolved. The sequence came from an adult in good health. Sequences were derived from peripheral blood, sampled on day 0 of AZD1222 vaccination. CDR3 sequence reads: CASGNYGYTF. The DNA for the CDR3 is TGTGCCAGCGGAAACTATGGCTACACCTTC.